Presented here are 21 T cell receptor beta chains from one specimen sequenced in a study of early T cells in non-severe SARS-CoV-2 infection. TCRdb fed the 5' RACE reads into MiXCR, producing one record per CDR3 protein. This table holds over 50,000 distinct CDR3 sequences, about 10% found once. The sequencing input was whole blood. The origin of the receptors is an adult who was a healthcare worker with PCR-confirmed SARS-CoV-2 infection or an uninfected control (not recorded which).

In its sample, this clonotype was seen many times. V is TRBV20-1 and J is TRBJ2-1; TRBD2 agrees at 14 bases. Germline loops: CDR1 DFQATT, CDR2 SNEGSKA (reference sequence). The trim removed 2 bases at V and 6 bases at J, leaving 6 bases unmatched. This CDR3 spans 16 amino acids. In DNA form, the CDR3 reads TGCAGTGCTAGAAACCCGGGGACTAGCGGGGGCAATGAGCAGTTCTTC. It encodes CSARNPGTSGGNEQFF.

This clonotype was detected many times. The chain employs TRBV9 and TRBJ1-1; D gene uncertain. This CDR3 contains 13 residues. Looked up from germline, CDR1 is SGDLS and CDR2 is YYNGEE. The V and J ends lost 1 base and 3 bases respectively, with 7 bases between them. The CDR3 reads CASSVLWYTEAFF. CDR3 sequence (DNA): TGTGCCAGCAGCGTATTATGGTACACTGAAGCTTTCTTT. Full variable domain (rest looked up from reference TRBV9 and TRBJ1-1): DSGVTQTPKHLITATGQRVTLRCSPRSGDLSVYWYQQSLDQGLQFLIQYYNGEERAKGNILERFSAQQFPDLHSELNLSSLELGDSALYFCASSVLWYTEAFFGQGTRLTVV.

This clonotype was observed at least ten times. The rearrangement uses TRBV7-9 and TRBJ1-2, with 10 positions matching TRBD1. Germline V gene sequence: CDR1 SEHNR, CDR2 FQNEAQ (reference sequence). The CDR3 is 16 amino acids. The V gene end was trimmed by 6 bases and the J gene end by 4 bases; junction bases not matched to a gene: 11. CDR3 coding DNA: TGTGCCAGCAGTAATACCGGGACAGGGGAAAGCTATGGCTACACCTTC. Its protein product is CASSNTGTGESYGYTF. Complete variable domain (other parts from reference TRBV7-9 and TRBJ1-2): DTGVSQNPRHKITKRGQNVTFRCDPISEHNRLYWYRQTLGQGPEFLTYFQNEAQLEKSRLLSDRFSAERPKGSFSTLEIQRTEQGDSAMYLCASSNTGTGESYGYTFGSGTRLTVV.

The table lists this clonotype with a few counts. The CDR3 protein is CSASIAGGQETQYF. The CDR3 DNA reads TGCAGTGCTAGTATAGCGGGGGGCCAAGAGACCCAGTACTTC. The chain has TRBV20-1 and TRBJ2-5; 10 bases line up with TRBD2. This CDR3 has 14 residues. Germline CDR1 DFQATT, CDR2 SNEGSKA (reference sequence). J lost 1 base, V lost 3 bases, and 2 bases had no gene match.

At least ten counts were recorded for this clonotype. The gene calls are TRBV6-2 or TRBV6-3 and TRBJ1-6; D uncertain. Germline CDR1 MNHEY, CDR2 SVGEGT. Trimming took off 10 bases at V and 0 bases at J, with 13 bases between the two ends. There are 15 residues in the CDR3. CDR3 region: CATTKGSSYNSPLHF. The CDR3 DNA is TGTGCCACCACGAAGGGAAGCTCCTATAATTCACCCCTCCACTTT.

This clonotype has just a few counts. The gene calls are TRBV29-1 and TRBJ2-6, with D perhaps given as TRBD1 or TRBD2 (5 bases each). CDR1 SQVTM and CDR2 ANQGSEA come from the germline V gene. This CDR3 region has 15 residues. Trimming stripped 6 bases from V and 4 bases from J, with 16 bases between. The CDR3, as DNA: TGCAGCGTAGATGGGACGGCGGCCGGGGCCAACGTCCTGACTTTC. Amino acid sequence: CSVDGTAAGANVLTF.

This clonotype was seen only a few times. This CDR3 is CASMRTSGGFGEQFF. The CDR3 bases are TGTGCCAGCATGAGGACTAGCGGGGGTTTTGGTGAGCAGTTCTTC. The gene calls are TRBV11-2 and TRBJ2-1; 13 nucleotides line up with TRBD2. This CDR3 has 15 amino acids. The trim removed 7 bases at V and 9 bases at J, leaving 9 bases unmatched. Per germline, CDR1 SGHAT and CDR2 FQNNGV.

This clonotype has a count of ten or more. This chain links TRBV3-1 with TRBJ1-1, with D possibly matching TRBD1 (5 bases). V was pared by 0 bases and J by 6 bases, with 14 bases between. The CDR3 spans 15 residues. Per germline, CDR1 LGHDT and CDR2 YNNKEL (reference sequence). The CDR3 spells CASSQDTGGGAEAFF. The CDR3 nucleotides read TGTGCCAGCAGCCAAGATACGGGGGGAGGGGCTGAAGCTTTCTTT.

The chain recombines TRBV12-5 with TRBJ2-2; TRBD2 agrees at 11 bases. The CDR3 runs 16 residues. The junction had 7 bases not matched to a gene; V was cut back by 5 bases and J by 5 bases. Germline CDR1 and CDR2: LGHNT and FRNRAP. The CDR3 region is CASGPLAGGPTGELFF. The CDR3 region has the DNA TGTGCTAGTGGTCCGTTAGCGGGGGGGCCGACCGGGGAGCTGTTTTTT. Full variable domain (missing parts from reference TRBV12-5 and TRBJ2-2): DARVTQTPRHKVTEMGQEVTMRCQPILGHNTVFWYRQTMMQGLELLAYFRNRAPLDDSGMPKDRFSAEMPDATLATLKIQPSEPRDSAVYFCASGPLAGGPTGELFFGEGSRLTVL.

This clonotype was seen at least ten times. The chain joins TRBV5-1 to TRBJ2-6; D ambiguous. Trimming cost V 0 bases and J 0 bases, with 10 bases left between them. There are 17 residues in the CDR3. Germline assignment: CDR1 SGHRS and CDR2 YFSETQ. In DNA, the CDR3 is TGCGCCAGCAGCTTGGACCCCGCAAACTCTGGGGCCAACGTCCTGACTTTC. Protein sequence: CASSLDPANSGANVLTF. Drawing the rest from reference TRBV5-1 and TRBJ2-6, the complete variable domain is KAGVTQTPRYLIKTRGQQVTLSCSPISGHRSVSWYQQTPGQGLQFLFEYFSETQRNKGNFPGRFSGRQFSNSRSEMNVSTLELGDSALYLCASSLDPANSGANVLTFGAGSRLTVL.

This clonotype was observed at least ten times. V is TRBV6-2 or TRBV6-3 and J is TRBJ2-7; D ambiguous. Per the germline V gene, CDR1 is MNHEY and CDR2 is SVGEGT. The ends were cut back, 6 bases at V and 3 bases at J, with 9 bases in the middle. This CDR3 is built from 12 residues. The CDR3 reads CASRDNLYEQYF. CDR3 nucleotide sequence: TGTGCCAGCAGAGACAACCTCTACGAGCAGTACTTC.

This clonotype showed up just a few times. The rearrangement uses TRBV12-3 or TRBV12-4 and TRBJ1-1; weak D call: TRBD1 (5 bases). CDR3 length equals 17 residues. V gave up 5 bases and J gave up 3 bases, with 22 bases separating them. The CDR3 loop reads CASSRSPGGGGYTEAFF. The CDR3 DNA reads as TGTGCCAGCAGTCGCTCGCCCGGTGGGGGGGGGTACACTGAAGCTTTCTTT.

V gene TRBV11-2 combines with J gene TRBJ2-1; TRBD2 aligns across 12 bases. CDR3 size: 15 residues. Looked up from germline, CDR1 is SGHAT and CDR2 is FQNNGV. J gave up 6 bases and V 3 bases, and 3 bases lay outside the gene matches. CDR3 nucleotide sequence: TGTGCCAGCAGCTTGCAGGGACTAGCGGGCAATGAGCAGTTCTTC. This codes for CASSLQGLAGNEQFF. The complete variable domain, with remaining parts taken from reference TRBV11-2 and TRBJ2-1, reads EAGVAQSPRYKIIEKRQSVAFWCNPISGHATLYWYQQILGQGPKLLIQFQNNGVVDDSQLPKDRFSAERLKGVDSTLKIQPAKLEDSAVYLCASSLQGLAGNEQFFGPGTRLTVL.

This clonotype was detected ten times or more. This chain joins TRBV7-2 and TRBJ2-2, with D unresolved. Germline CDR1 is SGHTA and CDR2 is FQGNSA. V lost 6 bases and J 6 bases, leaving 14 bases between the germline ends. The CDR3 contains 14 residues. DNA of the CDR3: TGTGCCAGCAGTCCGGGCATGAGCGCCGGGGAGCTGTTTTTT. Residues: CASSPGMSAGELFF.

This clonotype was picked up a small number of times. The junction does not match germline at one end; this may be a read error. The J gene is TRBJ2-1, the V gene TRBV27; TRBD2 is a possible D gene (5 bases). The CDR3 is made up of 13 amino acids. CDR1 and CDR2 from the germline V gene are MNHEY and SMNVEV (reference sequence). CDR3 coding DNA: TGTGCCAGCAGTTTAAGAGGGCACAAGGAGCAGTTCTTC. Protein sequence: CASSLRGHKEQFF.

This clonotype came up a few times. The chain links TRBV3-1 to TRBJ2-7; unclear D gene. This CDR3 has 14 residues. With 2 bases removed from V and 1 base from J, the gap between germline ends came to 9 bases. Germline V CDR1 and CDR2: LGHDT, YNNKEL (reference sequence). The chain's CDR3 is CASSQRGVSYEQYF. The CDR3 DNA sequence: TGTGCCAGCAGCCAACGTGGGGTATCCTACGAGCAGTACTTC.

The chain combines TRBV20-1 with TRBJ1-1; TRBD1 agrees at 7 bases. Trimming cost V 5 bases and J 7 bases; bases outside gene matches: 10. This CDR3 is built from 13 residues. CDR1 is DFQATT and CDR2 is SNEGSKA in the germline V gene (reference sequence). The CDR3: CSADPGQTHEAFF. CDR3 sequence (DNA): TGCAGTGCTGACCCGGGACAGACCCATGAAGCTTTCTTT.

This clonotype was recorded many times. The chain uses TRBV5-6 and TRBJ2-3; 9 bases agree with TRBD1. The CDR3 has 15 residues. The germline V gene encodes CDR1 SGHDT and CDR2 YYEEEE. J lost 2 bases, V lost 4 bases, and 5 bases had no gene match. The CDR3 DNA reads TGTGCCAGCAGCCGCCGGGACAGGGTCACAGATACGCAGTATTTT. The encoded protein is CASSRRDRVTDTQYF. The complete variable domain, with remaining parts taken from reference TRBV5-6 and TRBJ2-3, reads DAGVTQSPTHLIKTRGQQVTLRCSPKSGHDTVSWYQQALGQGPQFIFQYYEEEERQRGNFPDRFSGHQFPNYSSELNVNALLLGDSALYLCASSRRDRVTDTQYFGPGTRLTVL.

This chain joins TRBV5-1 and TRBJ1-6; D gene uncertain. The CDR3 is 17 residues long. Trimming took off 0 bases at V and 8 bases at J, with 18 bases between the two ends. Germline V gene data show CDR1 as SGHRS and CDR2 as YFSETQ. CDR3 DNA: TGCGCCAGCAGCTTGGAGATGACGTTCACGATTGATTCACCCCTCCACTTT. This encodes CASSLEMTFTIDSPLHF.

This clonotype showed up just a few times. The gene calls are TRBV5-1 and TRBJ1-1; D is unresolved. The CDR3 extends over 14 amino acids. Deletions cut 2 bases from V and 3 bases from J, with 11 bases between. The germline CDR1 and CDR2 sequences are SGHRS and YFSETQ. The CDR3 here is CASSFGGRDTEAFF. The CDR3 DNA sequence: TGCGCCAGCAGCTTTGGTGGGAGGGACACTGAAGCTTTCTTT.

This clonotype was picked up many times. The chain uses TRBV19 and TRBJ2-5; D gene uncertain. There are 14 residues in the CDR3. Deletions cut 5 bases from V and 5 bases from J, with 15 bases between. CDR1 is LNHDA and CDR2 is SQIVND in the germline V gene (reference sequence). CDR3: CASSRRRSEETQYF. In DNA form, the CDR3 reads TGTGCCAGTAGTCGCAGACGTTCCGAGGAGACCCAGTACTTC.